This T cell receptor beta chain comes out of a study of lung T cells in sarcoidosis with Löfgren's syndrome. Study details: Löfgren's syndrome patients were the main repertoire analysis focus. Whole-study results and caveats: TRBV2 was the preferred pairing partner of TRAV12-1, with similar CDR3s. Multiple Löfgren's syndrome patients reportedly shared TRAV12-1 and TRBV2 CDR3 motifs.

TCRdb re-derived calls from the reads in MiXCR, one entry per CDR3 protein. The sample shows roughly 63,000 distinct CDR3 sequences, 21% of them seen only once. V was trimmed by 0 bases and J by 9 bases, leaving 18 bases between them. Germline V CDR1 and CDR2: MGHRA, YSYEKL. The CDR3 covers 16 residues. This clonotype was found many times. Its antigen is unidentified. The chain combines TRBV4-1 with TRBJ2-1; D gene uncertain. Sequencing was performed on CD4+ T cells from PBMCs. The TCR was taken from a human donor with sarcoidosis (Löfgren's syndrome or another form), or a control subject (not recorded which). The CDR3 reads CASSQDFGTVGTEQFF. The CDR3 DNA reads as TGCGCCAGCAGCCAAGATTTTGGTACGGTGGGTACTGAGCAGTTCTTC.